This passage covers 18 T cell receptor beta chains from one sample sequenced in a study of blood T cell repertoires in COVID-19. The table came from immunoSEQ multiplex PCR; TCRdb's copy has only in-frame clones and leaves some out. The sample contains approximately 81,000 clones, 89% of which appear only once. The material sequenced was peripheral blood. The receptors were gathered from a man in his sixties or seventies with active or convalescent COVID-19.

CDR3 loop: CASSLVAMWGQDTYEQYF. The CDR3 DNA reads TGTGCCAGCAGCTTAGTAGCGATGTGGGGACAGGATACCTACGAGCAGTACTTC. The chain recombines TRBV7-6 with TRBJ2-7; the match to TRBD1 covers 8 bases. CDR1 is SGHVS, CDR2 FNYEAQ, per germline. The CDR3 contains 18 residues. V gave up 1 base and J gave up 2 bases; unmatched junction bases: 13.

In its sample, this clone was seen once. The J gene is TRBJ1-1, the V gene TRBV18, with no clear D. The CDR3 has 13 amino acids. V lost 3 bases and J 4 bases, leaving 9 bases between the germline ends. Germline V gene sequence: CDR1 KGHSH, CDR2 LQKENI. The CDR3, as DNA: TGTGCCAGCTCACCCAGTCGGGGCACTGAAGCTTTCTTT. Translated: CASSPSRGTEAFF.

CDR3 sequence (DNA): TGTGCCAGCAGCCCTCGGGGTTGGGACTACAATGAGCAGTTCTTC. This translates into CASSPRGWDYNEQFF. V is TRBV5-6 and J is TRBJ2-1; maybe TRBD2 (5 bases). The germline CDR1 and CDR2 sequences are SGHDT and YYEEEE. V lost 4 bases and J 3 bases, leaving 14 bases between the germline ends. This CDR3 has 15 amino acids.

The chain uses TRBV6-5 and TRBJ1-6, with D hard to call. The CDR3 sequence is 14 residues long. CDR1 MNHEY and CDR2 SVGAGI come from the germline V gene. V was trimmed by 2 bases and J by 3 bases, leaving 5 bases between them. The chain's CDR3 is CASSYHSYNSPLHF. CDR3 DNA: TGTGCCAGCAGTTACCACAGCTATAATTCACCCCTCCACTTT.

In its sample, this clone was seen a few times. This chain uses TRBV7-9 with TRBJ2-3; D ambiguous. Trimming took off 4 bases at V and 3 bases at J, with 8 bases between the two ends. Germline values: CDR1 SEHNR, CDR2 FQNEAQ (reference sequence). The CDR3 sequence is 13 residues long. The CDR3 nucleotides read TGTGCCAGCAGCTCCCCCCTGACAGATACGCAGTATTTT. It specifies CASSSPLTDTQYF.

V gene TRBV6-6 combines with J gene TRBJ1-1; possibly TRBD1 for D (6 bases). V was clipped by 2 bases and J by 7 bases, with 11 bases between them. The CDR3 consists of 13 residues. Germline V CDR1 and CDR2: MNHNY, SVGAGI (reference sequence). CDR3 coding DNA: TGTGCCAGCAGTTACGGGAGGGGGGGTGAAGCTTTCTTT. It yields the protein CASSYGRGGEAFF.

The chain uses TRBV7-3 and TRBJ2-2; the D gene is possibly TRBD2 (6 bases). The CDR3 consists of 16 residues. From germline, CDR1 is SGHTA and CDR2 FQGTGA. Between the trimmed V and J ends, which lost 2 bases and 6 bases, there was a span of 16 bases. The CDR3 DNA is TGTGCCAGCAGCTTATTTGGCGGGGATACCGCCGGGGAGCTGTTTTTT. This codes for CASSLFGGDTAGELFF.

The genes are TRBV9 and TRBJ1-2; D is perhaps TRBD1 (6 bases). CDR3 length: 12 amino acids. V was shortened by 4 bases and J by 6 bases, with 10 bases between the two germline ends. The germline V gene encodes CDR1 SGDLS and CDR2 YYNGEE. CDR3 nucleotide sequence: TGTGCCAGCAGCTTGGGGGCTCATGGCTACACCTTC. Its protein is CASSLGAHGYTF.

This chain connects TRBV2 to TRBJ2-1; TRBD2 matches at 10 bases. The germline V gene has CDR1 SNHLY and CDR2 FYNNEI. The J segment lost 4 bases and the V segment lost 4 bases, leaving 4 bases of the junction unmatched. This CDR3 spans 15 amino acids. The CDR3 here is CASSVAGGFYNEQFF. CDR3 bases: TGTGCCAGCAGTGTAGCGGGGGGATTTTACAATGAGCAGTTCTTC.

In nucleotides, the CDR3 is TGTGCCAGCAGCGGGGGACTAGCGGGCACAGATACGCAGTATTTT. Protein product: CASSGGLAGTDTQYF. The V call is TRBV6-4, the J call TRBJ2-3, with 11 bases that match TRBD2. J gave up 1 base and V 6 bases, and 3 bases lay outside the gene matches. This CDR3 is 15 amino acids long. Looked up from germline, CDR1 is MRHNA and CDR2 is SNTAGT.

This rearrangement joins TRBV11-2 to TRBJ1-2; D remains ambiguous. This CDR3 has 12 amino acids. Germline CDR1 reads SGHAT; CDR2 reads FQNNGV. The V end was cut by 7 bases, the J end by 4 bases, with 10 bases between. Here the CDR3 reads CASTEVGYGYTF. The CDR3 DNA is TGTGCCAGCACCGAGGTGGGCTATGGCTACACCTTC.

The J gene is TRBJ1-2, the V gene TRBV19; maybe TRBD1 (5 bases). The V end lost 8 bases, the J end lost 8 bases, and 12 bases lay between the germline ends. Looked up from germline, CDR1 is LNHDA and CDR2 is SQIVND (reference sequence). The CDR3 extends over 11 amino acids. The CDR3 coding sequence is TGTGCCAGTTCCCAGGGCGGAGGCTACACCTTC. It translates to CASSQGGGYTF.

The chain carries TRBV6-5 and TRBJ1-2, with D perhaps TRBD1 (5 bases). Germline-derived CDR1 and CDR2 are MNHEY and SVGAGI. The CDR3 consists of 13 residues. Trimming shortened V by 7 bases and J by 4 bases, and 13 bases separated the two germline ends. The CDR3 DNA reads TGTGCCAGCACCCCCAGGGTCTCCTATGGCTACACCTTC. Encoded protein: CASTPRVSYGYTF.

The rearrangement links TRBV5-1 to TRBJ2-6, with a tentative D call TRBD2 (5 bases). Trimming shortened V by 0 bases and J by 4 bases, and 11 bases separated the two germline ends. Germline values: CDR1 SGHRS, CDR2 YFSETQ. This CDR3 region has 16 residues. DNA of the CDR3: TGCGCCAGCAGCTTGGTTAGGACTGACGGGGCCAACGTCCTGACTTTC. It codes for CASSLVRTDGANVLTF. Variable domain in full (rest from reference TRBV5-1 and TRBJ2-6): KAGVTQTPRYLIKTRGQQVTLSCSPISGHRSVSWYQQTPGQGLQFLFEYFSETQRNKGNFPGRFSGRQFSNSRSEMNVSTLELGDSALYLCASSLVRTDGANVLTFGAGSRLTVL.

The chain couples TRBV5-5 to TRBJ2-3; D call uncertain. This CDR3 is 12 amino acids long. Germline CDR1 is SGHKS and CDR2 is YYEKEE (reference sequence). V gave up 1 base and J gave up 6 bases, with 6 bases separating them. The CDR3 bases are TGTGCCAGCAGCTTGCCGAGGGATACGCAGTATTTT. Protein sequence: CASSLPRDTQYF.

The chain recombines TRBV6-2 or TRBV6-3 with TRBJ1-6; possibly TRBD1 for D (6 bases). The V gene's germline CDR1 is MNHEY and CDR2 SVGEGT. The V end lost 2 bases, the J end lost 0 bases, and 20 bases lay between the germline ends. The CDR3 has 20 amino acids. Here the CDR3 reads CASSYPRDTIRSSYNSPLHF. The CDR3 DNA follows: TGTGCCAGCAGTTACCCCAGGGACACGATAAGGAGCTCCTATAATTCACCCCTCCACTTT.

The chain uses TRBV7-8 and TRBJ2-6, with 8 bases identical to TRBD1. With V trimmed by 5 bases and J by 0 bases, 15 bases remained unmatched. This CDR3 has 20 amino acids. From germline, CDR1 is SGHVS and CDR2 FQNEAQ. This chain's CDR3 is CASSTYRGVNLDSGANVLTF. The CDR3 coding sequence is TGTGCCAGCAGCACATACAGGGGGGTGAATCTAGACTCTGGGGCCAACGTCCTGACTTTC.

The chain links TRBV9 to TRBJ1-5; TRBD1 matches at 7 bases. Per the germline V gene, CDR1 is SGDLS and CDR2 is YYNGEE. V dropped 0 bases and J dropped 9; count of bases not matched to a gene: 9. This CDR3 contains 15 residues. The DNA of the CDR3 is TGTGCCAGCAGCGTAGGGGACAGCGTCTATGGGCCCCAGCATTTT. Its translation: CASSVGDSVYGPQHF.